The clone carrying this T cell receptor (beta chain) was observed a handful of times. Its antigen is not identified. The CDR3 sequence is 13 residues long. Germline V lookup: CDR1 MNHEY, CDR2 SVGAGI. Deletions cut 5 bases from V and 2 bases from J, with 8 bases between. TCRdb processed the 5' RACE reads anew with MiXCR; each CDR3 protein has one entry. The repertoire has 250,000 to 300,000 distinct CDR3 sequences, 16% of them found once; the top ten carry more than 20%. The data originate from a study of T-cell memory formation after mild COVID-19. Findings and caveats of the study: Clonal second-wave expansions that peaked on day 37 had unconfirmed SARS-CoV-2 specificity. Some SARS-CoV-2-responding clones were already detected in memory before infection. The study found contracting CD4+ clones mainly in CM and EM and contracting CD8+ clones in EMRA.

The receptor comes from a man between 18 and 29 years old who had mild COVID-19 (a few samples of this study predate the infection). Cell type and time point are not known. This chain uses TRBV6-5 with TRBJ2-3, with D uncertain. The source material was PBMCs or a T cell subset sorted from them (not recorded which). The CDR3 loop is CASSQPSTDTQYF. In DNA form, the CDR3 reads TGTGCCAGCAGTCAGCCTTCCACAGATACGCAGTATTTT.